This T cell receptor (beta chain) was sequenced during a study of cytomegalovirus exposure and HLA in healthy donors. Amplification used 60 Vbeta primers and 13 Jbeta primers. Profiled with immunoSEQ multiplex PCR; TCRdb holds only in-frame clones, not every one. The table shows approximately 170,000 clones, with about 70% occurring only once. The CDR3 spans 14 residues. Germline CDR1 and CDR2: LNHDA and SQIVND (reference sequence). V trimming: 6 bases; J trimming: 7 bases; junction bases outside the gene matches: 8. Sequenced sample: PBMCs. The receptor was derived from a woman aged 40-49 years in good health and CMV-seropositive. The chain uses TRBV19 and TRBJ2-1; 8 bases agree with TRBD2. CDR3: CASRQSGSWNEQFF. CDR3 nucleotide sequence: TGTGCCAGTAGACAAAGCGGGAGTTGGAATGAGCAGTTCTTC. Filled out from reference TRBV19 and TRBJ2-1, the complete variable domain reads DGGITQSPKYLFRKEGQNVTLSCEQNLNHDAMYWYRQDPGQGLRLIYYSQIVNDFQKGDIAEGYSVSREKKESFPLTVTSAQKNPTAFYLCASRQSGSWNEQFFGPGTRLTVL.